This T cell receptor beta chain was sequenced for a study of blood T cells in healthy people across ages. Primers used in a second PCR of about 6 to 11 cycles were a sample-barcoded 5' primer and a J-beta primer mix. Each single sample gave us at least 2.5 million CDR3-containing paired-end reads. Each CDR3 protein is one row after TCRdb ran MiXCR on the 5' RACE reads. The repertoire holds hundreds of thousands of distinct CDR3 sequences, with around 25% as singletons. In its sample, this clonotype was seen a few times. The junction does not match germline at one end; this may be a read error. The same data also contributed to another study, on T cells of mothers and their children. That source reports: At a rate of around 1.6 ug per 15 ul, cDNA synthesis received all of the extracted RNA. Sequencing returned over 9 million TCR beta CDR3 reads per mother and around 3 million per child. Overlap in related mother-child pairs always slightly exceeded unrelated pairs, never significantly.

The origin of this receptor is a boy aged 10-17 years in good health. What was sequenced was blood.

The CDR3 nucleotides read TGCAGCGTGCGGGGACAGATAGCCAAAAACATTCGGTACTTC. Translating it yields CSVRGQIAKNIRYF. The genes are TRBV29-1 and TRBJ2-4; D possibly corresponds to TRBD1 (7 bases). The CDR3 totals 14 residues. Germline V CDR1 and CDR2: SQVTM, ANQGSEA.